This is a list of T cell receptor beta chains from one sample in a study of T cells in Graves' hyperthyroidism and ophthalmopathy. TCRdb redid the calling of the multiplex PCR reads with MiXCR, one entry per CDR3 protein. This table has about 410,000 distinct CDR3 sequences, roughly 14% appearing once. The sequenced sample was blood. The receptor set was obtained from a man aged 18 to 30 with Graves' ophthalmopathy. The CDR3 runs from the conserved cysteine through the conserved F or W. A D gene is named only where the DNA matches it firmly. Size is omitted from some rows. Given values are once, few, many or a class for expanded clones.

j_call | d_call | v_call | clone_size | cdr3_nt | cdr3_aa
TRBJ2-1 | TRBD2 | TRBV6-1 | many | TGTGCCAGCATCCCGGGACTAGCGGGGTACAATGAGCAGTTCTTC | CASIPGLAGYNEQFF
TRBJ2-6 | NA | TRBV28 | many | TGTGCCAGCAGCCCCATCCAGGACAGCCTCAACGTCCTGACTTTC | CASSPIQDSLNVLTF
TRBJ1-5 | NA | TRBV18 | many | TGTGCCAGCTCACCAGCGGGGGCTGGATCGAATCAGCCCCAGCATTTT | CASSPAGAGSNQPQHF
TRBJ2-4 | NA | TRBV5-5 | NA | TGTGCCAGCAGCTTGGAGCCAGGGGTGACCAAAAACATTCAGTACTTC | CASSLEPGVTKNIQYF
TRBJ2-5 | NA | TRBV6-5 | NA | TGTGCCAGCAGTTCCCCCTGGGTGGAGACCCAGTACTTC | CASSSPWVETQYF
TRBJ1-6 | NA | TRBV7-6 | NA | TGTGCCAGCAGCAACCGGGACTCCCAAAGCTCCTATAATTCATCCCTCCACTTT | CASSNRDSQSSYNSSLHF
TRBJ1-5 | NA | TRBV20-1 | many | TGCAGTGCTAGACCACAGGGACCATTGAATCAGCCCCAGCATTTT | CSARPQGPLNQPQHF
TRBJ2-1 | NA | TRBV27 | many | TGTGCCACCTCGAACCGGTACTACAATGAGCAGTTCTTC | CATSNRYYNEQFF
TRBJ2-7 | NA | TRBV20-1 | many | TGCAGTGCTAGTCCCCGAACGACAGGGAGGGACTACGAGCAGTACTTC | CSASPRTTGRDYEQYF
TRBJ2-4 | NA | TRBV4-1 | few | TGCGCCAGCAGCGAGGCTAGTCGTGATGACATTCAGTACTTC | CASSEASRDDIQYF
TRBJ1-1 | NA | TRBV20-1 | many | TGCAGTGCGAGTCCCGGGGACACTGAAGCTTTCTTT | CSASPGDTEAFF
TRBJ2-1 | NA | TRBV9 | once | TGTGCCAGCAGCCCTACAGAATACGGCAATGAGCAGTTCTTC | CASSPTEYGNEQFF
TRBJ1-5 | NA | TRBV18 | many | TGTGCCAGCTCACCACAGGGCAATCAGCCCCAGCATTTT | CASSPQGNQPQHF
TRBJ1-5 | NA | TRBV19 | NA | TGTGCCACAGCCGGTCCCAATCAGCCCCAGCATTTT | CATAGPNQPQHF
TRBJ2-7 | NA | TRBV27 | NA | TGTGCCAGCAGTTCGACGGTCGCCTACGAGCAGTACTTC | CASSSTVAYEQYF
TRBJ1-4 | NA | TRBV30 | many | TGTGCCTGGAGTGTAGGGCATGGTAATGAAAAACTGTTTTTT | CAWSVGHGNEKLFF
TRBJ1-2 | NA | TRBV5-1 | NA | TGCGCCAGCGGCCTGGACAGCATCTATGGCTACACCTTC | CASGLDSIYGYTF
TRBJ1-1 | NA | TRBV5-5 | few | TGTGCCAGCAGCTTGGTTGGGGGTAGCCGTGAAGCTTTCTTT | CASSLVGGSREAFF
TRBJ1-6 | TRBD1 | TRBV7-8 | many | TGTGCCAGCAGCTTACAGGGGGCGCATGATCCCCTCCACTTT | CASSLQGAHDPLHF
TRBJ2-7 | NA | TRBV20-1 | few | TGCAGTGCTAGAGGCCGGACAGCCTACGAGCAGTACTTC | CSARGRTAYEQYF
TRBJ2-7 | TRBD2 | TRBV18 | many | TGTGCCAGCTCACCCGGGACTAGCGCCTCCTACGAGCAGTACTTC | CASSPGTSASYEQYF
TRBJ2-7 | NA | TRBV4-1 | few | TGCGCCAGCAGCCAGTACCCTGTCGAAGTTTCCTACGAGCAGTACTTC | CASSQYPVEVSYEQYF
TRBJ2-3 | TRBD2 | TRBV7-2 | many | TGTGCCAGCAGCTTTGATAGCGGGGGGGCAATTGATACGCAGTATTTT | CASSFDSGGAIDTQYF
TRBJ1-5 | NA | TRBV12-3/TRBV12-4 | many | TGTGCCAGCAGTTTGGCGGGCAGGGCAGGTCAGCCCCAGCATTTT | CASSLAGRAGQPQHF
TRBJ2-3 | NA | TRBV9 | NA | TGTGCCAGCAGCGTAGGCATGCGAACAGATACGCAGTATTTT | CASSVGMRTDTQYF
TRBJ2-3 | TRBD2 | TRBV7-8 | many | TGTGCCAGCAGCTTAGTACGACTAGCGGCGGGCACAGATACGCAGTATTTT | CASSLVRLAAGTDTQYF
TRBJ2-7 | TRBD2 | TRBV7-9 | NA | TGTGCCAGCAGCCCTAGCGGGAGCGGCGGCGAGCAGTACTTC | CASSPSGSGGEQYF
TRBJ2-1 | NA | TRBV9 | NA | TGTGCCAGCAGCGTATGGGCTGACGCCTTCCCAGCCAATGAGCAGTTCTTC | CASSVWADAFPANEQFF
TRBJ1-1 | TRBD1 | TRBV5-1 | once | TGCGCCAGCAGCTCCTTAACCGGGACAGGGAACTCTGAAGCTTTCTTT | CASSSLTGTGNSEAFF
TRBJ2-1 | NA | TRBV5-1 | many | TGCGCCAGCAGCTTAGGGAAGCCTAGCCCCCATGAGCAGTTCTTC | CASSLGKPSPHEQFF
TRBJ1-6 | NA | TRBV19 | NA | TGTGCCAGTAGTATTATGGGCAGAAATTCACCCCTCCACTTT | CASSIMGRNSPLHF
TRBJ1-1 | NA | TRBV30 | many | TGTGCCTGGACCCTTTCATTGAACACTGAAGCTTTCTTT | CAWTLSLNTEAFF
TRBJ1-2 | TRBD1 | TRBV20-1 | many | TGCAGTGCCGTTACCCGGGACAGATTATTTAACTATGGCTACACCTTC | CSAVTRDRLFNYGYTF
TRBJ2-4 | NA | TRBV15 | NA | TGTGCCACCAGCCGACTGGATAGTGGGGGGCGTCGGGCCAAAAACATTCAGTACTTC | CATSRLDSGGRRAKNIQYF
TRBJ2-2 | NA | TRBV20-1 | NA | TGCAGTGCTAGAGATTCTAGTTTCGACACCGGGGAGCTGTTTTTT | CSARDSSFDTGELFF
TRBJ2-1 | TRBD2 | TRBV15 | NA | TGTGCCACCGGGGACTCTAGCGGGTCCGAGCAGTTCTTC | CATGDSSGSEQFF